These 10 T cell receptor beta chains originate from one sample sequenced in a study of OX40 agonist ivuxolimab in advanced cancers. Sequenced by immunoSEQ multiplex PCR; TCRdb stores in-frame clones only, minus some. Of some 57,000 clones in the sample, roughly 88% were seen once. Source: CD4+ or CD8+ T cells sorted from blood, taken in a trial of the OX40 agonist ivuxolimab. The receptors originated from an adult with an advanced solid tumor such as melanoma, head and neck, liver or kidney cancer.

V and J are TRBV6-1 and TRBJ1-4; D is perhaps TRBD1 (5 bases). The CDR3 sequence is 14 residues long. Deletions cut 3 bases from V and 10 bases from J, with 15 bases between. CDR1 and CDR2 (germline): MNHNS, SASEGT. CDR3 loop: CASSEERGLGKLFF. The DNA of the CDR3 is TGTGCCAGCAGTGAGGAAAGGGGATTGGGAAAACTGTTTTTT.

This sequence joins TRBV7-9 and TRBJ1-3; unclear D gene. V lost 1 base and J lost 0, with 7 bases in between. CDR3 size: 15 residues. Germline assignment: CDR1 SEHNR and CDR2 FQNEAQ (reference sequence). The CDR3 bases are TGTGCCAGCAGCTTAGATGGCTACTCTGGAAACACCATATATTTT. It specifies CASSLDGYSGNTIYF.

This chain joins TRBV4-2 and TRBJ2-7; TRBD2 agrees at 10 bases. The CDR3 has 14 residues. The J segment lost 4 bases and the V segment lost 5 bases, leaving 5 bases of the junction unmatched. Germline CDR1 LGHNA, CDR2 YNFKEQ. The DNA of the CDR3 is TGTGCCAGCAGCAATAGCGGGAGGAGGTACGAGCAGTACTTC. It codes for CASSNSGRRYEQYF.

In DNA, the CDR3 is TGTGCCAGCAGCCGAGCGCTAGGGTCCTACAATGAGCAGTTCTTC. It specifies CASSRALGSYNEQFF. The genes are TRBV7-2 and TRBJ2-1, with unresolved D. The CDR3 is made up of 15 amino acids. V dropped 5 bases and J dropped 1 base, with 12 bases sitting between them. From germline, CDR1 is SGHTA and CDR2 FQGNSA.

The chain employs TRBV5-5 and TRBJ2-5; no clear D. Germline V gene sequence: CDR1 SGHKS, CDR2 YYEKEE (reference sequence). V was pared by 2 bases and J by 2 bases, with 7 bases between. This CDR3 is 13 amino acids long. Written as DNA, the CDR3 is TGTGCCAGCAGCTTTCCTTATCAAGAGACCCAGTACTTC. Protein product: CASSFPYQETQYF.

V is TRBV18 and J is TRBJ1-2, with D hard to call. Germline CDR1 KGHSH, CDR2 LQKENI. This CDR3 region has 12 residues. Trimming pared 2 bases from V and 6 bases from J, leaving 7 bases between. The CDR3 DNA reads TGTGCCAGCTCACCAAGGGCGGATGGCTACACCTTC. Translated, it gives CASSPRADGYTF.

The V and J genes are TRBV7-2 and TRBJ1-1; D is ambiguous. V dropped 0 bases and J dropped 0 bases, with 2 bases sitting between them. In germline, CDR1 is SGHTA, CDR2 FQGNSA. There are 13 residues in the CDR3. CDR3 nucleotide sequence: TGTGCCAGCAGCTTAGCCATGAACACTGAAGCTTTCTTT. It codes for CASSLAMNTEAFF.

The J gene is TRBJ2-7, the V gene TRBV7-2, with unresolved D. V dropped 5 bases and J dropped 4 bases, with 9 bases sitting between them. There are 12 residues in the CDR3. The germline CDR1 and CDR2 sequences are SGHTA and FQGNSA. The CDR3 spells CASSRRTYEQYF. The CDR3 nucleotides read TGTGCCAGCAGCCGACGAACTTACGAGCAGTACTTC.

The chain couples TRBV7-8 to TRBJ1-4; TRBD1 aligns across 7 bases. Germline V gene lookup returns CDR1 SGHVS and CDR2 FQNEAQ. The CDR3 covers 14 residues. V shed 5 bases, J shed 8 bases, and the junction held 8 bases outside the gene matches. The CDR3 is CASSPRGQREKLFF. CDR3 DNA: TGTGCCAGCAGCCCTAGGGGGCAACGGGAAAAACTGTTTTTT.

The chain employs TRBV10-1 and TRBJ1-2; 8 nucleotides agree with TRBD1. The CDR3 spans 18 residues. J gave up 0 bases and V 0 bases, and 9 bases lay outside the gene matches. Germline V gives CDR1 WNHNN, CDR2 SYGVQD (reference sequence). This CDR3 reads CASSESIQGEEANYGYTF. The CDR3 DNA is TGCGCCAGCAGTGAGTCGATACAGGGGGAAGAGGCTAACTATGGCTACACCTTC.